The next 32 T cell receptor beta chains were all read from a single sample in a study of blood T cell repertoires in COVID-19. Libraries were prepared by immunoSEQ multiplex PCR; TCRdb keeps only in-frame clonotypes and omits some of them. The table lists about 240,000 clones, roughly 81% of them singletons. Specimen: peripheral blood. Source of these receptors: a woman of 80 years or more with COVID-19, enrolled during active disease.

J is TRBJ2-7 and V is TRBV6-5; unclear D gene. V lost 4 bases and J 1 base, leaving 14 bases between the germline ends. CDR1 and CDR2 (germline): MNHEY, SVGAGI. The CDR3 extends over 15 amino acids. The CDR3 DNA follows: TGTGCCAGCAGTTTGCGGCATCCTATGTCCTACGAGCAGTACTTC. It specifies CASSLRHPMSYEQYF.

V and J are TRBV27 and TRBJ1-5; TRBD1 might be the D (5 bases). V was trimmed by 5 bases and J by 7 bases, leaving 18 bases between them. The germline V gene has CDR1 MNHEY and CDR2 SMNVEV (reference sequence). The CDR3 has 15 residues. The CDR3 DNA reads TGTGCCAGCAGTAACACCGGGACGGGAGTGCAGCCCCAGCATTTT. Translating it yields CASSNTGTGVQPQHF.

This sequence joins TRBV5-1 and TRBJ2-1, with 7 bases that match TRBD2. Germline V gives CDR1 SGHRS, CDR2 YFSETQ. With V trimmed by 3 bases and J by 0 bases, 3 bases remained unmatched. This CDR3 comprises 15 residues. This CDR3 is CASSYGGSSYNEQFF. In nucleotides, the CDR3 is TGCGCCAGCAGCTATGGCGGGAGCTCCTACAATGAGCAGTTCTTC. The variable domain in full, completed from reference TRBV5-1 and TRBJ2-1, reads KAGVTQTPRYLIKTRGQQVTLSCSPISGHRSVSWYQQTPGQGLQFLFEYFSETQRNKGNFPGRFSGRQFSNSRSEMNVSTLELGDSALYLCASSYGGSSYNEQFFGPGTRLTVL.

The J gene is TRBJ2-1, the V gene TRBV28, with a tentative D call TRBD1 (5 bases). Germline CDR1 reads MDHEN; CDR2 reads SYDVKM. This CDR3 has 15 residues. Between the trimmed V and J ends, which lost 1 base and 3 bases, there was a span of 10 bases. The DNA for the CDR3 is TGTGCCAGCAGTTTATACAAGACAGTCTACAATGAGCAGTTCTTC. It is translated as CASSLYKTVYNEQFF.

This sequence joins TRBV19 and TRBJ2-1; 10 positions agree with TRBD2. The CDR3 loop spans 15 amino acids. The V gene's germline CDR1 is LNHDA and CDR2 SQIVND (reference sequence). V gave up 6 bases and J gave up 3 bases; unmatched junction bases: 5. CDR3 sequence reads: CASRLAGANYNEQFF. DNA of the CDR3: TGTGCCAGTAGGCTAGCGGGGGCCAACTACAATGAGCAGTTCTTC. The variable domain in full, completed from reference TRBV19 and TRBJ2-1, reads DGGITQSPKYLFRKEGQNVTLSCEQNLNHDAMYWYRQDPGQGLRLIYYSQIVNDFQKGDIAEGYSVSREKKESFPLTVTSAQKNPTAFYLCASRLAGANYNEQFFGPGTRLTVL.

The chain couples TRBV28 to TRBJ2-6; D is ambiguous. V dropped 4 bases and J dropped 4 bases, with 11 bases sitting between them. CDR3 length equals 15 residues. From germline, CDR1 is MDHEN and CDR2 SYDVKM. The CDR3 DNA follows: TGTGCCAGCAGTTCCCCAACAGAGGGGGCCAACGTCCTGACTTTC. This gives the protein CASSSPTEGANVLTF.

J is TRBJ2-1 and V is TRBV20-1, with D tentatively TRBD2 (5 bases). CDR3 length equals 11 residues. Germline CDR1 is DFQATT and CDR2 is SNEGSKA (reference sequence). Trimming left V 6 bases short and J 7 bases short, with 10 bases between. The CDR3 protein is CSARRLNEQFF. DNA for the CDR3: TGCAGTGCGCGACGACTAAATGAGCAGTTCTTC.

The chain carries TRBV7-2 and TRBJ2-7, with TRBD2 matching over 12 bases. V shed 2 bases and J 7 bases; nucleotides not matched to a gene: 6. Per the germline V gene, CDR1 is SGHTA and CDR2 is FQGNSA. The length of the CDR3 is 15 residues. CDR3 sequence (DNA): TGTGCCAGCAGCTTATCGCTAGCGGGAGGGTATGAGCAGTACTTC. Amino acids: CASSLSLAGGYEQYF.

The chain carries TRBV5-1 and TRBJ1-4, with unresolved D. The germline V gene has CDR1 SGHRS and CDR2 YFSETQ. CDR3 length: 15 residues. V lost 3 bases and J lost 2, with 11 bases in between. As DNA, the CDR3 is TGCGCCAGCAGCTCTTACTCGCGGACTAATGAAAAACTGTTTTTT. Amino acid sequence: CASSSYSRTNEKLFF.

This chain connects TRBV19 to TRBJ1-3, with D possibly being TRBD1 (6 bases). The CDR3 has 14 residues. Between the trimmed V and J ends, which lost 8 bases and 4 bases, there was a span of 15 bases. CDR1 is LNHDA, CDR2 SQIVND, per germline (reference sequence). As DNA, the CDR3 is TGTGCCAGTGCCCCCCCAGGGGCAGGAAACACCATATATTTT. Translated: CASAPPGAGNTIYF.

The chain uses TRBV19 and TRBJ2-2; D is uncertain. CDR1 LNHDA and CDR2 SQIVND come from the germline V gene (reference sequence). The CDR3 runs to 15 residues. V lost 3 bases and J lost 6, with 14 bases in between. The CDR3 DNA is TGTGCCAGTAGTATGCTCCCCGGCAGGTCCGGGGAGCTGTTTTTT. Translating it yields CASSMLPGRSGELFF.

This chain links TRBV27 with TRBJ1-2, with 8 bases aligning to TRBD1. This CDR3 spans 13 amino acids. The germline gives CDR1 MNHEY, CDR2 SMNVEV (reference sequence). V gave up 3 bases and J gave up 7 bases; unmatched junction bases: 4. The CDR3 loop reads CASSFGTGGGYTF. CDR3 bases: TGTGCCAGCAGTTTTGGGACAGGAGGTGGCTACACCTTC.

The CDR3, as DNA: TGTGCCAGCAGTGAAGGGAAAGGACAGGGGGCAAGATCACCCCTCCACTTT. Residues: CASSEGKGQGARSPLHF. The chain employs TRBV6-1 and TRBJ1-6, with 11 bases that match TRBD1. Losses at the gene ends were 1 base for V and 10 bases for J; bases not matched to a gene: 9. Per the germline V gene, CDR1 is MNHNS and CDR2 is SASEGT. The CDR3 covers 17 residues.

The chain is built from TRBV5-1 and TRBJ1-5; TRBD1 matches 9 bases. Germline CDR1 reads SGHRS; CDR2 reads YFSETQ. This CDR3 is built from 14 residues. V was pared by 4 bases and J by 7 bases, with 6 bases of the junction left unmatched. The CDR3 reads CASSPGTGKQPQHF. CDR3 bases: TGCGCCAGCAGCCCCGGGACAGGGAAACAGCCCCAGCATTTT.

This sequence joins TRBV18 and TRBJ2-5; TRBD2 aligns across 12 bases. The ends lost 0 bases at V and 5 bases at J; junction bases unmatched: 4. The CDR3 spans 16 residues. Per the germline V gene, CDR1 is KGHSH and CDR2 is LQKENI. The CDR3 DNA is TGTGCCAGCTCACCACCGGGACTAGCGGGCCCGGAGACCCAGTACTTC. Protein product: CASSPPGLAGPETQYF.

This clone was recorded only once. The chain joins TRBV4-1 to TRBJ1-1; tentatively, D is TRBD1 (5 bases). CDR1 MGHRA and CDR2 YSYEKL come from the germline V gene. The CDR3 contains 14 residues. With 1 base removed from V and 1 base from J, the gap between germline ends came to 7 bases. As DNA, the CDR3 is TGCGCCAGCAGCCAAGGACAGTGGAACACTGAAGCTTTCTTT. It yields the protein CASSQGQWNTEAFF.

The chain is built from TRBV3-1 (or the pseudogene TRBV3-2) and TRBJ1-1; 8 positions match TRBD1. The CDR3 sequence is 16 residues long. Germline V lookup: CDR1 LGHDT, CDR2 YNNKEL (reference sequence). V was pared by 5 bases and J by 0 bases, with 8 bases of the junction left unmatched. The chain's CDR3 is CASSTGTGGMNTEAFF. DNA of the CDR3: TGTGCCAGCAGCACCGGGACAGGAGGTATGAACACTGAAGCTTTCTTT.

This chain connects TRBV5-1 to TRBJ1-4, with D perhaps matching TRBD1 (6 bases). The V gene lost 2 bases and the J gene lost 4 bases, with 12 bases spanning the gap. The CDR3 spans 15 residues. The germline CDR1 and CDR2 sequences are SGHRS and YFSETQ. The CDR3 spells CASSLGRGDNEKLFF. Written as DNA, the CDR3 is TGCGCCAGCAGCTTAGGCAGGGGAGATAATGAAAAACTGTTTTTT.

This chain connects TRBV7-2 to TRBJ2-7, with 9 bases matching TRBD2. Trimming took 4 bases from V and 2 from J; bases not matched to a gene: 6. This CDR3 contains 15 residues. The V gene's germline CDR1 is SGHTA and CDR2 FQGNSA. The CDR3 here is CASSSRLADPYEQYF. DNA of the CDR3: TGTGCCAGCAGCTCAAGACTAGCGGACCCCTACGAGCAGTACTTC.

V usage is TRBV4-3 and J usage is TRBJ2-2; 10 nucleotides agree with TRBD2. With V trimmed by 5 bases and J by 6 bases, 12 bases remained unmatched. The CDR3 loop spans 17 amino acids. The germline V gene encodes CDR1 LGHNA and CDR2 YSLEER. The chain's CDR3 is CASSRRGLAGVSGELFF. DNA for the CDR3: TGCGCCAGCAGCAGAAGAGGGCTAGCGGGAGTATCCGGGGAGCTGTTTTTT.

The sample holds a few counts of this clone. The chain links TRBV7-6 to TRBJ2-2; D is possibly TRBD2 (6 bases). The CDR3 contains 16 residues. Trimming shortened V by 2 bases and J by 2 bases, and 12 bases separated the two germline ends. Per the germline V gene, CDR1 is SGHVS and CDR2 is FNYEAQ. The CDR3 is CASSLSSGLNTGELFF. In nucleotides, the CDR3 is TGTGCCAGCAGCTTATCGTCGGGACTCAACACCGGGGAGCTGTTTTTT.

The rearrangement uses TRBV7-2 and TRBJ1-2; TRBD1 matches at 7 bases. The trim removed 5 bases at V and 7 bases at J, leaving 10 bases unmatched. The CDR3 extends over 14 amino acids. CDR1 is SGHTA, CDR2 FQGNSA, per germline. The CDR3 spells CASSRDREIGGYTF. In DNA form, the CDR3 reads TGTGCCAGCAGCCGTGACAGGGAAATAGGTGGCTACACCTTC.

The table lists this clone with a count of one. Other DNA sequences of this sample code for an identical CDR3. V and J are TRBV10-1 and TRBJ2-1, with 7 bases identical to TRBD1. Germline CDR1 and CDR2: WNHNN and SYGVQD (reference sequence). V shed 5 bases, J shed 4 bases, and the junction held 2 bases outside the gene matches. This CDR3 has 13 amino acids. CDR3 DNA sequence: TGCGCCAGCAGTCCGGGACAGTACAATGAGCAGTTCTTC. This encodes CASSPGQYNEQFF.

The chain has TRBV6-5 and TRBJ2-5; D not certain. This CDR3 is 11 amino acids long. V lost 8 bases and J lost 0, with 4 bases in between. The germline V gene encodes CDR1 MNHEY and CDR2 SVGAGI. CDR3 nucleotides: TGTGCCAGCTACTACCAAGAGACCCAGTACTTC. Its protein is CASYYQETQYF.

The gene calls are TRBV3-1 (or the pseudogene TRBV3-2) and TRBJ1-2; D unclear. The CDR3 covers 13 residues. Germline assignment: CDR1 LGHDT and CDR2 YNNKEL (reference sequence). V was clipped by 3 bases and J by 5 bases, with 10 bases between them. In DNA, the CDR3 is TGTGCCAGCAGCCATTCCGGGAATTATGGCTACACCTTC. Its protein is CASSHSGNYGYTF.

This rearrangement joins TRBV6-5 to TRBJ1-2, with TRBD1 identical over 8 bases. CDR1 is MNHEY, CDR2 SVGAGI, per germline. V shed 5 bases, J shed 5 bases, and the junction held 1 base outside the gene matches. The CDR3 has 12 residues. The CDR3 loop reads CASSNRGYGYTF. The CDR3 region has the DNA TGTGCCAGCAGTAACAGGGGGTATGGCTACACCTTC.

In DNA, the CDR3 is TGTGCCAGCAGTTATCGTAGCGGCCTTTCCTACAATGAGCAGTTCTTC. It codes for CASSYRSGLSYNEQFF. The gene calls are TRBV6-5 and TRBJ2-1, with D possibly TRBD2 on 6 matching bases. V lost 3 bases to trimming and J lost 1 base, with 13 bases between them. The CDR3 runs to 16 residues. The germline V gene encodes CDR1 MNHEY and CDR2 SVGAGI.

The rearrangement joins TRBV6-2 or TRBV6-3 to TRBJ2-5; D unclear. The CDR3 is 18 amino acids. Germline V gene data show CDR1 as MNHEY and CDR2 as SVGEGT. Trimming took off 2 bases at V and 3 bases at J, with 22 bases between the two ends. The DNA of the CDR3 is TGTGCCAGCAGTTACGTGTGGGCCCCAAAGAATAAGGAAGAGACCCAGTACTTC. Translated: CASSYVWAPKNKEETQYF.

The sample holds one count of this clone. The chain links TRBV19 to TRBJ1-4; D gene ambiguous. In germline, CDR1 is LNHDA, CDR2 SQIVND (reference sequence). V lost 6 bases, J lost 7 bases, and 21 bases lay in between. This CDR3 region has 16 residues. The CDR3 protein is CASSSVVTGFGEKLFF. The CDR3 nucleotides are TGTGCCAGTAGCTCCGTGGTAACGGGATTCGGTGAAAAACTGTTTTTT.

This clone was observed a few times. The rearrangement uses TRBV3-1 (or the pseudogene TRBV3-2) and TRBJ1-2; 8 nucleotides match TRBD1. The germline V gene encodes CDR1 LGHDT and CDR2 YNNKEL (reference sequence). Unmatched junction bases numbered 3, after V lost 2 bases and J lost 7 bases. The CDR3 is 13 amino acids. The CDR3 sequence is CASSQQGARGYTF. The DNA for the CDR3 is TGTGCCAGCAGCCAACAGGGGGCGCGTGGCTACACCTTC.

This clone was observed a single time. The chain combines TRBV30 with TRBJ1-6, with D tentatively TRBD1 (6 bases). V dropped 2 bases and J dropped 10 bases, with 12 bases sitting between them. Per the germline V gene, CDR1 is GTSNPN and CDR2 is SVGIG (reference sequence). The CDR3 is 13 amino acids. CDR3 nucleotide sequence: TGTGCCTGGAGTCCGGACAGCCCGTCACCCCTCCACTTT. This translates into CAWSPDSPSPLHF.

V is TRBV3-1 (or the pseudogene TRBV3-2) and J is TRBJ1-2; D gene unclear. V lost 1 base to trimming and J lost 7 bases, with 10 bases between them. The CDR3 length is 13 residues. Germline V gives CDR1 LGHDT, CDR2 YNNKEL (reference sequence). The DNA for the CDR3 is TGTGCCAGCAGCCAAGGGGTCTCGGGTGGCTACACCTTC. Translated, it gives CASSQGVSGGYTF.